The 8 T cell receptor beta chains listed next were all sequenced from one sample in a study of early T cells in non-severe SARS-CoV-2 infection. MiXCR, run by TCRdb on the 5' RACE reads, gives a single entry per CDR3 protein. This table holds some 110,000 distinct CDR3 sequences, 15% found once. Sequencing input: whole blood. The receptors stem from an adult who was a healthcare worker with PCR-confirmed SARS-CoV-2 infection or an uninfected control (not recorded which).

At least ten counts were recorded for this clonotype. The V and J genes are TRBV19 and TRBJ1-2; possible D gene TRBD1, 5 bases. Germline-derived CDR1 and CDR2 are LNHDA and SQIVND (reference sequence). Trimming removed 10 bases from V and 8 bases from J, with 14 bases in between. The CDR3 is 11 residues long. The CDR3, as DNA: TGTGCCACCTTGGGGGGAGAAGGCTACACCTTC. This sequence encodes CATLGGEGYTF.

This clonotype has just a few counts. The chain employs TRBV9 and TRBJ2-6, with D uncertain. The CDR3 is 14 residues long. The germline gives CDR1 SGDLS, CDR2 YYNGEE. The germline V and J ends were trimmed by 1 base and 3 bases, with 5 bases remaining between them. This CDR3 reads CASSVNYGANVLTF. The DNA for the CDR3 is TGTGCCAGCAGCGTAAATTATGGGGCCAACGTCCTGACTTTC.

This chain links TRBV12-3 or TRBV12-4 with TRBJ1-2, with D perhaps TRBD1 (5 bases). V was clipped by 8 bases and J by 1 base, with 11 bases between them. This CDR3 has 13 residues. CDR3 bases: TGTGCCAGCGTTAAGGGGATTAACTATGGCTACACCTTC. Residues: CASVKGINYGYTF.

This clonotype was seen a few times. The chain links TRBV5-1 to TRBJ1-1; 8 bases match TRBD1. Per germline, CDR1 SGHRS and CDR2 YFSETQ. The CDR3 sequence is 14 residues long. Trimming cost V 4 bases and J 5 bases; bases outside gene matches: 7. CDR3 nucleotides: TGCGCCAGCAGCCCTCGGACAGGGAGAACTGAAGCTTTCTTT. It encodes CASSPRTGRTEAFF.

DNA of the CDR3: TGTGCCAGCAGCCCAGCGGGGGGTCTTAAGGATACGCAGTATTTT. This codes for CASSPAGGLKDTQYF. This chain joins TRBV9 and TRBJ2-3; 9 nucleotides align to TRBD2. The CDR3 contains 15 residues. Trimming removed 4 bases from V and 6 bases from J; junction bases left unmatched: 9. Germline V gene sequence: CDR1 SGDLS, CDR2 YYNGEE.

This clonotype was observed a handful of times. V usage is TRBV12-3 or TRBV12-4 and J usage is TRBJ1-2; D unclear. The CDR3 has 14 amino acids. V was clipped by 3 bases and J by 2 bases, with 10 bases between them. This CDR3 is CASSFGQRNYGYTF. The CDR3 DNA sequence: TGTGCCAGCAGTTTTGGGCAAAGGAACTATGGCTACACCTTC.

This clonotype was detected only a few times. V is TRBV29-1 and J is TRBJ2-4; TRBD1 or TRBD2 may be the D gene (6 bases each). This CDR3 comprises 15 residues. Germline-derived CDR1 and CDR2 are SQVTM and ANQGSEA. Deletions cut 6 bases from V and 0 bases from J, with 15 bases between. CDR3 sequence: CSVSKGGLAKNIQYF. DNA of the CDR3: TGCAGCGTATCTAAGGGGGGACTAGCCAAAAACATTCAGTACTTC. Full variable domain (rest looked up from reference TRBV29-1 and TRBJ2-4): SAVISQKPSRDICQRGTSLTIQCQVDSQVTMMFWYRQQPGQSLTLIATANQGSEATYESGFVIDKFPISRPNLTFSTLTVSNMSPEDSSIYLCSVSKGGLAKNIQYFGAGTRLSVL.

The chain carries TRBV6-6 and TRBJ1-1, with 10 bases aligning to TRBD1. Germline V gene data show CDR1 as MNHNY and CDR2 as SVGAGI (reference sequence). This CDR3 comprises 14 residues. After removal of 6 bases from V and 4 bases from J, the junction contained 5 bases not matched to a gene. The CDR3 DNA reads TGTGCCAGCAGCCCAGACAGGGGGCTCACTGAAGCTTTCTTT. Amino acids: CASSPDRGLTEAFF.